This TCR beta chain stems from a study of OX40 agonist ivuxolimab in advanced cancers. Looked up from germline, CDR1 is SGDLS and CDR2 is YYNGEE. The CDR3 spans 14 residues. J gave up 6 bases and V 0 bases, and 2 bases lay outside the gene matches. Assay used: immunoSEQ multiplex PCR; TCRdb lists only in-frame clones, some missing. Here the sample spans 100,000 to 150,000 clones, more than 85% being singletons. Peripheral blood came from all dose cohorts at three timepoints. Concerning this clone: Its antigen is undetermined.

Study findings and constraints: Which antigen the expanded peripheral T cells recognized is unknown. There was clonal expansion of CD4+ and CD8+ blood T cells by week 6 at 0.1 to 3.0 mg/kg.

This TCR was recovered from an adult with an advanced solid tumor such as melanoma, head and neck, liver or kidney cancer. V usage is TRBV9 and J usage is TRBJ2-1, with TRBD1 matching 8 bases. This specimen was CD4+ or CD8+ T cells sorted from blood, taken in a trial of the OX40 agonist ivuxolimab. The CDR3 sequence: CASSVVTGGNEQFF. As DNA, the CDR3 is TGTGCCAGCAGCGTAGTTACAGGGGGCAATGAGCAGTTCTTC.